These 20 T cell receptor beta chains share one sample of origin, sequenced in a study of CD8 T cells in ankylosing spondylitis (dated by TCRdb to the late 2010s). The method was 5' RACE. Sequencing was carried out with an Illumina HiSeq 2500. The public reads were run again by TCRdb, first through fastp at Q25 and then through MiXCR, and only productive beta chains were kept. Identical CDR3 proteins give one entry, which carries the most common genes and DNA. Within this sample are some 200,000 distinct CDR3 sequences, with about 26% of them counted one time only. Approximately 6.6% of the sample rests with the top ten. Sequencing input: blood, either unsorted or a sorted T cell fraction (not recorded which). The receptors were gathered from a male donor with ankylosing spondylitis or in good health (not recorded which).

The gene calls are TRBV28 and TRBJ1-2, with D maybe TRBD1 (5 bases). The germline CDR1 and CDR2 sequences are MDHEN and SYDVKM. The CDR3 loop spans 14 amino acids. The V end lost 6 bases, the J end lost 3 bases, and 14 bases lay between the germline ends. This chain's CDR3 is CASRVGRQYYGYTF. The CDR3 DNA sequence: TGTGCCAGCAGGGTGGGGCGCCAGTACTATGGCTACACCTTC.

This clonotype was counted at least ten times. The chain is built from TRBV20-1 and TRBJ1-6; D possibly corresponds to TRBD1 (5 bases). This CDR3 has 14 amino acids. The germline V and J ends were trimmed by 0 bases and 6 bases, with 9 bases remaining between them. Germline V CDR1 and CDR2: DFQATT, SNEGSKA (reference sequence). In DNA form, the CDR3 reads TGCAGTGCTAGAGATCTGGGGGGTAATTCACCCCTCCACTTT. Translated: CSARDLGGNSPLHF.

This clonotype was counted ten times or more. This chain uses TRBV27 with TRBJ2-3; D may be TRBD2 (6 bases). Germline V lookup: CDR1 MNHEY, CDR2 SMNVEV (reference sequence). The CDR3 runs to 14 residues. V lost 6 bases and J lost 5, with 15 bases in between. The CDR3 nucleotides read TGTGCCAGCAGCAGTCCGGGGGTGGGAGATACGCAGTATTTT. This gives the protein CASSSPGVGDTQYF.

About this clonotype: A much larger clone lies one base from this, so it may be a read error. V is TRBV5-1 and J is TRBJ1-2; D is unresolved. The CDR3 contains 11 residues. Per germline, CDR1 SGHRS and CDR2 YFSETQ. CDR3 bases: TGCGTCAGCAGCTTGGACTATGGCTACACCTTC. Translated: CVSSLDYGYTF. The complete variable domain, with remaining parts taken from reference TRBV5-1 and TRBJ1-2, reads KAGVTQTPRYLIKTRGQQVTLSCSPISGHRSVSWYQQTPGQGLQFLFEYFSETQRNKGNFPGRFSGRQFSNSRSEMNVSTLELGDSALYLCVSSLDYGYTFGSGTRLTVV.

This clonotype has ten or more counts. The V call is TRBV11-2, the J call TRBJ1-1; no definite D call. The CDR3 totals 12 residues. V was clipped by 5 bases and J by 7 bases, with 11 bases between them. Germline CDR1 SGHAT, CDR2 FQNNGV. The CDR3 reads CASSRNRDEAFF. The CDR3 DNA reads TGTGCCAGCAGCAGAAACAGAGATGAAGCTTTCTTT.

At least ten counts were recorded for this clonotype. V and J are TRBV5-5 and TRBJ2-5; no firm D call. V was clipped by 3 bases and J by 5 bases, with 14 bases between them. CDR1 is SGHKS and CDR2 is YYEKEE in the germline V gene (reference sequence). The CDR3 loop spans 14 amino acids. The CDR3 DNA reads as TGTGCCAGCAGCTCAGGCGTGGGTTTCGAGACCCAGTACTTC. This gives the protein CASSSGVGFETQYF.

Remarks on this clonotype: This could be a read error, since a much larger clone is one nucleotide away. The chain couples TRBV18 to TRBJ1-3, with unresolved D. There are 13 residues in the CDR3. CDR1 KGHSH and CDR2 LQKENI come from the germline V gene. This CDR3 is CASSRLSGNSIYF. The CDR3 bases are TGTGCCAGCTCACGGCTGTCTGGAAACTCCATATATTTT. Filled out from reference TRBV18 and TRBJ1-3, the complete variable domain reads NAGVMQNPRHLVRRRGQEARLRCSPMKGHSHVYWYRQLPEEGLKFMVYLQKENIIDESGMPKERFSAEFPKEGPSILRIQQVVRGDSAAYFCASSRLSGNSIYFGEGSWLTVV.

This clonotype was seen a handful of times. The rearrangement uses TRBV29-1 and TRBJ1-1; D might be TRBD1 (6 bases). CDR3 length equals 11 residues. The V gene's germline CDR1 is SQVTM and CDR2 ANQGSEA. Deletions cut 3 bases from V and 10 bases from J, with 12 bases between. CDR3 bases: TGCAGCGTTGATTCTCGGGGGGCAGCTTTCTTT. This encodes CSVDSRGAAFF.

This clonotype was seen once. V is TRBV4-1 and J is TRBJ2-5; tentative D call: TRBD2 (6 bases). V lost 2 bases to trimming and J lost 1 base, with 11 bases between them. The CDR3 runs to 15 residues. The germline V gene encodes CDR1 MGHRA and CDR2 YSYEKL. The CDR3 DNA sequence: TGCGCCAGCAGCCAACTACTAGCAGTCCAAGAGACCCAGTACTTC. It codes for CASSQLLAVQETQYF.

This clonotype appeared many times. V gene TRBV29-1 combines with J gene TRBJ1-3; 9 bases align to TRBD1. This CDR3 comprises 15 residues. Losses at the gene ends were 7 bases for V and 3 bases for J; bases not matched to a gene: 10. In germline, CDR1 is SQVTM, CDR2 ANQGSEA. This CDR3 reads CSADRQGVNGNTIYF. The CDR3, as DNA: TGCAGCGCTGACCGACAGGGGGTAAATGGAAACACCATATATTTT.

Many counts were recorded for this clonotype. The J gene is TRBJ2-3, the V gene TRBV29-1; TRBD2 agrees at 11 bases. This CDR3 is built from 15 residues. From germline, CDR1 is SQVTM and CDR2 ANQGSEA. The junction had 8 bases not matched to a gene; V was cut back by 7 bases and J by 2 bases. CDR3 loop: CSATTSGTNTDTQYF. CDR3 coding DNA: TGCAGCGCCACGACTAGCGGGACGAACACAGATACGCAGTATTTT.

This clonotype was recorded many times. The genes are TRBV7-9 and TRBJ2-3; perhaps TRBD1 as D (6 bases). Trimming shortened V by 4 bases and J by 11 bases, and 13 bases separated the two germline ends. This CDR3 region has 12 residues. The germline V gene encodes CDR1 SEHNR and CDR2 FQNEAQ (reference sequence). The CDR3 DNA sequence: TGTGCCAGCAGCTCACAGGGTACCCAGCAGTATTTT. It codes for CASSSQGTQQYF.

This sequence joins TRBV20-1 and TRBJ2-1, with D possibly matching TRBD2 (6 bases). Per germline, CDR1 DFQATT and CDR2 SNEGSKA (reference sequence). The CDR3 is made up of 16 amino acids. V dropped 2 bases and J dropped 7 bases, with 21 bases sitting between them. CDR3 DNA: TGCAGTGCTAGAAGGCCCCGCGGGACCCCCGAGAATGAGCAGTTCTTC. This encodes CSARRPRGTPENEQFF.

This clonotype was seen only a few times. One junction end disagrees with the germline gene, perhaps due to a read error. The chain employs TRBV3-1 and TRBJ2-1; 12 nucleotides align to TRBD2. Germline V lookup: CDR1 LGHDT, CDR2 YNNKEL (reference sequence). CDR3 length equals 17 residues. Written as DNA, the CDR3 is TGTGCCAGCTGCCATCAAGGGACTAGCGGGCCTTACAATGAGCAGTTCTTC. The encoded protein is CASCHQGTSGPYNEQFF.

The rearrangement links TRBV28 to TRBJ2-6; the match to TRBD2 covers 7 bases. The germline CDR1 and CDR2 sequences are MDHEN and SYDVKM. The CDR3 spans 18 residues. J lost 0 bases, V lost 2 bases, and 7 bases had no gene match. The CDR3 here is CASSLLAGRDSGANVLTF. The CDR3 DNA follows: TGTGCCAGCAGTTTACTGGCAGGGAGGGACTCTGGGGCCAACGTCCTGACTTTC.

CDR3 coding DNA: TGTGCCAGCAGCGAGACTAGCGGGAGCCTCTACGAGCAGTACTTC. Translation gives CASSETSGSLYEQYF. The chain recombines TRBV6-1 with TRBJ2-7, with TRBD2 matching 12 bases. CDR1 and CDR2 from the germline V gene are MNHNS and SASEGT. Losses at the gene ends were 6 bases for V and 3 bases for J; bases not matched to a gene: 6. CDR3 length equals 15 residues.

The CDR3, as DNA: TGTGCCAGCAGCGTAGATTCGACAGGAGTTAACTATGGCTACACCTTC. It translates to CASSVDSTGVNYGYTF. This sequence joins TRBV9 and TRBJ1-2, with D possibly matching TRBD1 (6 bases). This CDR3 has 16 residues. Germline assignment: CDR1 SGDLS and CDR2 YYNGEE. V dropped 0 bases and J dropped 1 base, with 13 bases sitting between them.

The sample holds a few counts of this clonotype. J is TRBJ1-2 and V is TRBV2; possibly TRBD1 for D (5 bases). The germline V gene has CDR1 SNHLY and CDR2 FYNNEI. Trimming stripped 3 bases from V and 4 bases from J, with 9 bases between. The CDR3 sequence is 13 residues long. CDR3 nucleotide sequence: TGTGCCAGCAGTGATTCAGGGTTCTATGGCTACACCTTC. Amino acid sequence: CASSDSGFYGYTF. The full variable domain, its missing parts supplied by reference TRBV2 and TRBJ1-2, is EPEVTQTPSHQVTQMGQEVILRCVPISNHLYFYWYRQILGQKVEFLVSFYNNEISEKSEIFDDQFSVERPDGSNFTLKIRSTKLEDSAMYFCASSDSGFYGYTFGSGTRLTVV.

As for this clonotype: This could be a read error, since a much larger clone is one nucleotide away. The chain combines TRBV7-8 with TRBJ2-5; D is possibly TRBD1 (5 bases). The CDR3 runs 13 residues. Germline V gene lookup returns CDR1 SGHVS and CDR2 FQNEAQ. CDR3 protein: CASSSMTEETPYF. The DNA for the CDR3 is TGTGCCAGCAGCTCAATGACAGAAGAGACCCCGTACTTC.

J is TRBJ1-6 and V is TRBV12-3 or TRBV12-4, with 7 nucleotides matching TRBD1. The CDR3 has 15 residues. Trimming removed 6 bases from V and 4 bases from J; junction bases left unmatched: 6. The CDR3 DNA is TGTGCCAGCAGCAACCGGGGACAGTATAATTCACCCCTCCACTTT. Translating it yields CASSNRGQYNSPLHF.